This T cell receptor beta chain appears in the sequencing data of a study of T cell clonotyping in hematopoietic cell transplantation. General study findings and limits: Without cell sorting, CD4 versus CD8 contributions remain unresolved. Few recipient clonotypes overlapped donors; over 97% were de novo at given depth. Higher Inverse Simpson Index values in graft donor and pretransplant recipient predicted broader posttransplant TCR diversity.

Trimming shortened V by 6 bases and J by 1 base, and 19 bases separated the two germline ends. This CDR3 contains 17 residues. The V gene's germline CDR1 is SGHAT and CDR2 FQNNGV. Remarks on this clone: The target antigen is unknown.

Some clones are missing from TCRdb's copy, which holds only in-frame ones; the method was immunoSEQ multiplex PCR. Of 7,000 or so clones listed, approximately 87% are singletons. Samples: about 28 days before transplant, then days 30, 100 and 180 after. The TCR comes from a male patient aged 45-59 years who had an allogeneic stem cell transplant from a related donor, so the T cells may come from the graft donor. Some clones in this sample may be carry-over from other donors' samples. The material was PBMCs, obtained 100 days after allogeneic stem cell transplant. The genes are TRBV11-2 and TRBJ1-5, with TRBD1 as a possible D gene (5 bases). DNA for the CDR3: TGTGCCAGCAGTCGAACCGGGACCCAAGGGAGCAATCAGCCCCAGCATTTT. This gives the protein CASSRTGTQGSNQPQHF.